One and the same sample provided the 13 T cell receptor beta chains below, sequenced in a study of cytomegalovirus exposure and HLA in healthy donors. PCR used 60 Vbeta primers and 13 Jbeta primers. Some clones are missing from TCRdb's copy, which holds only in-frame ones; the method was immunoSEQ multiplex PCR. The sample has some 200,000 clones; roughly 60% are singletons. The sample comprised PBMCs. Receptors originate from a man aged 40-49 years in good health and CMV-seronegative.

This clone has just a few counts. The J gene is TRBJ2-5, the V gene TRBV7-9; 11 bases agree with TRBD2. CDR1 and CDR2 (germline): SEHNR, FQNEAQ (reference sequence). This CDR3 contains 16 residues. V shed 5 bases and J 1 base; nucleotides not matched to a gene: 6. The CDR3 nucleotides are TGTGCCAGCAGCCGCAGACTAGCGGGAACCCAAGAGACCCAGTACTTC. Translation gives CASSRRLAGTQETQYF.

V is TRBV6-6 and J is TRBJ1-6, with TRBD1 as a possible D gene (6 bases). V gave up 5 bases and J gave up 2 bases, with 10 bases separating them. Germline CDR1 and CDR2: MNHNY and SVGAGI (reference sequence). CDR3 size: 15 residues. CDR3 nucleotides: TGTGCCAGCAGTCCCACAGGGCCCTATAATTCACCCCTCCACTTT. This translates into CASSPTGPYNSPLHF.

V is TRBV30 and J is TRBJ2-1; D unclear. Between the trimmed V and J ends, which lost 2 bases and 5 bases, there was a span of 13 bases. The germline V gene has CDR1 GTSNPN and CDR2 SVGIG (reference sequence). The CDR3 is made up of 14 amino acids. CDR3: CAWSPLGWDNEQFF. DNA for the CDR3: TGTGCCTGGAGTCCCCTCGGGTGGGACAATGAGCAGTTCTTC. Full variable domain (remainder filled in from reference TRBV30 and TRBJ2-1): SQTIHQWPATLVQPVGSPLSLECTVEGTSNPNLYWYRQAAGRGLQLLFYSVGIGQISSEVPQNLSASRPQDRQFILSSKKLLLSDSGFYLCAWSPLGWDNEQFFGPGTRLTVL.

The chain employs TRBV6-5 and TRBJ2-7; no clear D. Germline CDR1 reads MNHEY; CDR2 reads SVGAGI. The V end lost 9 bases, the J end lost 2 bases, and 20 bases lay between the germline ends. This CDR3 comprises 15 residues. This CDR3 reads CASRFAADLTYEQYF. CDR3 DNA: TGTGCCAGTCGATTCGCAGCAGACTTAACCTACGAGCAGTACTTC.

This clone was seen a few times. V gene TRBV5-1 combines with J gene TRBJ2-7; 11 bases map to TRBD1. CDR1 is SGHRS and CDR2 is YFSETQ in the germline V gene. Trimming cost V 6 bases and J 5 bases; bases outside gene matches: 7. This CDR3 contains 14 residues. In DNA form, the CDR3 reads TGCGCCAGCACCTGGACAGGGGGCGCGGACGAGCAGTACTTC. This encodes CASTWTGGADEQYF.

Regarding this clone: One end of the junction does not line up with germline, which may come from a read error. V gene TRBV7-9 combines with J gene TRBJ2-7, with D possibly matching TRBD2 (7 bases). The CDR3 is 15 residues long. CDR1 SEHNR and CDR2 FQNEAQ come from the germline V gene (reference sequence). CDR3 sequence reads: CSSSSRGGGDYEQYF. The CDR3 bases are TGTTCCAGCAGCTCCCGGGGAGGGGGGGACTACGAGCAGTACTTC. The variable domain in full, with the rest retrieved from reference TRBV7-9 and TRBJ2-7, is DTGVSQNPRHKITKRGQNVTFRCDPISEHNRLYWYRQTLGQGPEFLTYFQNEAQLEKSRLLSDRFSAERPKGSFSTLEIQRTEQGDSAMYLCSSSSRGGGDYEQYFGPGTRLTVT.

A few counts support this clone. The chain uses TRBV28 and TRBJ2-1, with D tentatively TRBD2 (7 bases). V lost 7 bases and J lost 5, with 12 bases in between. The CDR3 length is 13 residues. Germline values: CDR1 MDHEN, CDR2 SYDVKM. The DNA of the CDR3 is TGTGCCAGCACCGGGAGGACAGACAATGAGCAGTTCTTC. Translating gives CASTGRTDNEQFF.

The chain joins TRBV4-1 to TRBJ1-5; 7 bases align to TRBD1. The CDR3 runs to 15 residues. Germline V gives CDR1 MGHRA, CDR2 YSYEKL. The V and J ends lost 1 base and 7 bases, in that order; junction bases with no gene match: 7. CDR3: CASSQVRGRQQPQHF. The CDR3 bases are TGCGCCAGCAGCCAAGTGAGGGGGCGACAACAGCCCCAGCATTTT.

There are a few counts of this clone. The rearrangement links TRBV5-6 to TRBJ2-4, with D possibly being TRBD2 (5 bases). This CDR3 has 16 amino acids. Between the trimmed V and J ends, which lost 5 bases and 0 bases, there was a span of 15 bases. CDR1 SGHDT and CDR2 YYEEEE come from the germline V gene. Written as DNA, the CDR3 is TGTGCCAGCAGTCCCCTGGACGGGATAGCCAAAAACATTCAGTACTTC. Residues: CASSPLDGIAKNIQYF.

This chain connects TRBV5-5 to TRBJ1-2; possible D gene TRBD1, 5 bases. The germline CDR1 and CDR2 sequences are SGHKS and YYEKEE (reference sequence). This CDR3 comprises 12 residues. V gave up 3 bases and J gave up 7 bases, with 10 bases separating them. CDR3 sequence reads: CASSSGGGGYTF. In nucleotides, the CDR3 is TGTGCCAGCAGCTCGGGCGGGGGTGGCTACACCTTC.

The chain employs TRBV27 and TRBJ1-5; D is undetermined. From germline, CDR1 is MNHEY and CDR2 SMNVEV (reference sequence). The CDR3 loop spans 15 amino acids. V dropped 4 bases and J dropped 0 bases, with 10 bases sitting between them. The CDR3 loop is CASSSPGSSNQPQHF. The DNA for the CDR3 is TGTGCCAGCAGTTCACCGGGATCTAGCAATCAGCCCCAGCATTTT.

The V and J genes are TRBV5-1 and TRBJ2-5, with 8 bases that match TRBD2. CDR1 and CDR2 from the germline V gene are SGHRS and YFSETQ. Trimming at V came to 2 bases and at J to 5 bases, leaving 14 bases not matched to a gene. The CDR3 extends over 17 amino acids. The CDR3 spells CASSLGMGLRGAETQYF. DNA for the CDR3: TGCGCCAGCAGCTTAGGCATGGGACTGCGGGGGGCGGAGACCCAGTACTTC.

The table lists this clone with a count of one. The chain joins TRBV30 to TRBJ2-7; 11 nucleotides align to TRBD1. CDR1 GTSNPN and CDR2 SVGIG come from the germline V gene (reference sequence). This CDR3 comprises 15 residues. The junction had 7 bases not matched to a gene; V was cut back by 0 bases and J by 6 bases. The CDR3, as DNA: TGTGCCTGGAGTGTGACGGGACAGGGGGTACGCGAGCAGTACTTC. Protein product: CAWSVTGQGVREQYF.